This is a list of T cell receptor beta chains from one sample in a study of T-cell memory formation after mild COVID-19. TCRdb passed the 5' RACE reads through MiXCR, listing each CDR3 protein once. Of fewer than 50,000 distinct CDR3 sequences in the sample, 7.3% were seen once. The sequencing input was PBMCs or a T cell subset sorted from them (not recorded which). These receptors came from a young man who had mild COVID-19 (a few samples of this study predate the infection). Cell type and time point are not known. CDR3s include the opening cysteine and the closing phenylalanine or tryptophan. Fields, in order: clone size, J gene, D gene, V gene, CDR3 DNA, CDR3 protein. D genes are given only for firm matches. The size entry is marked missing in some rows and otherwise reads once, few, many or a size class.

>-|TRBJ1-5|-|TRBV7-2
TGTGCCAGCAGCTTAGATGATCAGCCCCAGCATTTT
CASSLDDQPQHF
>few|TRBJ2-7|-|TRBV20-1
TGCAGTGCTAGGGAGGCTACGACAGGAACCTACGAGCAGTACTTC
CSAREATTGTYEQYF
>medium-sized|TRBJ2-1|-|TRBV9
TGTGCCAGCAGCGAGACCCTCCTAGCGAGGGCCGATGAGCAGTTCTTC
CASSETLLARADEQFF
>-|TRBJ1-5|TRBD1|TRBV27
TGTGCCAGCAGTTTTCTCCCGACAGGGGAGAGCAATCAGCCCCAGCATTTT
CASSFLPTGESNQPQHF
>-|TRBJ1-1|-|TRBV7-2
TGTGCCAGCAGCTTAAGGCAGTTGGAAGCTTTCTTT
CASSLRQLEAFF
>many|TRBJ2-3|-|TRBV7-9
TGTGCCAGCAGCCCACGCGGGGCCAAGAAAGATACGCAGTATTTT
CASSPRGAKKDTQYF
>-|TRBJ2-3|-|TRBV6-6
TGTGCCAGCAGTTACTGGCTGGCAGATACGCAGTATTTT
CASSYWLADTQYF
>few|TRBJ1-6|-|TRBV9
TGTGCCAGCAGCGTCGGACGGATGGGTTCACCCCTCCACTTT
CASSVGRMGSPLHF
>few|TRBJ1-5|TRBD1|TRBV10-2
TGCGCCAGCAAAGGGACAGGGGAGGGTCATCAGCCCCAGCATTTT
CASKGTGEGHQPQHF
>few|TRBJ2-1|TRBD1|TRBV20-1
TGCAGTGCTAGAGACCGGGACAGGGCCTACAATGAGCAGTTCTTC
CSARDRDRAYNEQFF
>few|TRBJ1-1|-|TRBV20-1
TGCAGTGCTAGCGAACAGCTGAACACTGAAGCTTTCTTT
CSASEQLNTEAFF
>medium-sized|TRBJ2-5|-|TRBV7-2
TGTGCCAGCAGCTTAGCGGGTATGGAGACCCAGTACTTC
CASSLAGMETQYF
>many|TRBJ2-3|-|TRBV5-1
TGCGCCAGCAGCTTGGGACCTACGGTGACAGATACGCAGTATTTT
CASSLGPTVTDTQYF
>few|TRBJ1-6|-|TRBV4-2
TGTGCCAGCAGCCAGCAGGGACGGAATTCACCCCTCCACTTT
CASSQQGRNSPLHF
>many|TRBJ2-2|-|TRBV12-3/TRBV12-4
TGTGCCAGCAGTTTAATGGGGGGCACCGGGGAGCTGTTTTTT
CASSLMGGTGELFF
>many|TRBJ2-4|TRBD1|TRBV5-1
TGCGCCACTCGGGACAGTGGGAACATTCAGTACTTC
CATRDSGNIQYF
>-|TRBJ2-7|-|TRBV12-3/TRBV12-4
TGTGCCAGCAGCCCCCAGTTAAGCGACGAGCAGTACTTC
CASSPQLSDEQYF
>many|TRBJ2-3|-|TRBV24-1
TGTGCCACCAGTGATCCAAGCGGTAGCACAGATACGCAGTATTTT
CATSDPSGSTDTQYF
>-|TRBJ1-5|-|TRBV12-3/TRBV12-4
TGTGCCAGCAGTTTACGGGACCAAGGGCCCCAGCATTTT
CASSLRDQGPQHF
>few|TRBJ2-1|-|TRBV12-5
TGTGCTAGTGGTTTGACGGTCAATGAGCAGTTCTTC
CASGLTVNEQFF
>-|TRBJ1-2|TRBD1|TRBV2
TGTGCCAGCTTGATGGGACCCCCAGGGGGCAATGGCTACACCTTC
CASLMGPPGGNGYTF
>-|TRBJ2-3|-|TRBV7-9
TGTGCCAGCACCACTTCGTACTATACGCAGTATTTT
CASTTSYYTQYF
>few|TRBJ1-6|TRBD1|TRBV12-3/TRBV12-4
TGTGCCAGCAGTCCCCAAGGGGGCGCAATTTCACCCCTCCACTTT
CASSPQGGAISPLHF